Below, one T cell receptor (beta chain) is given with its context. What it binds is unknown. At one of its ends the junction is not consistent with the germline gene, which may arise from a read error. These data belong to a study of tumor and adjacent non-tumor tissue in lung cancer. Study information: Some 4.1 million productive TCRbeta reads were obtained per sample on average.

A modified ARM-PCR protocol with three rounds of nested PCR amplified TCRbeta. TCRdb reprocessed the multiplex PCR reads via MiXCR and lists one record per CDR3 protein. There are some 80,000 distinct CDR3 sequences in the sample; 72% occur only once, and around 9.5% lies in the top ten. Study results and limitations: TCR diversity was significantly greater in tumor than normal lung tissue.

The CDR3 spans 11 residues. CDR1 MNHNS and CDR2 SASEGT come from the germline V gene. This sample's RNA came from whole unsorted tissue. Donors were chemotherapy-naive, newly diagnosed lung cancer surgical patients in China, August–late 2014. What was sequenced was lung tumor tissue. The sequence was collected from a woman between 35 and 50 years old with non-small cell lung cancer. This chain joins TRBV6-1 and TRBJ2-7; the D is unclear. As DNA, the CDR3 is TGTGGCAGCAGAGTCATCATCGAGCAGTACTTC. It translates to CGSRVIIEQYF.